A selection of T cell receptor beta chains follows, all from one sample in a study of blood T cell repertoires in COVID-19. The method was immunoSEQ multiplex PCR; TCRdb's version includes in-frame clones alone and lacks a portion of them. The data hold around 200,000 clones, with less than 85% observed a single time. Sequenced material: peripheral blood. These receptors originate from a man in his fifties who had recovered from COVID-19. Each CDR3 is given with its conserved first and last residue. A D gene is named only where the DNA matches it firmly. Rows may omit the clone size; those that give it use once, few, many or a size class.

V gene: TRBV2
J gene: TRBJ2-1
clone size: NA
D gene: TRBD1
CDR3 protein: CASSRTGGLRSSYNEQFF
CDR3 DNA: TGTGCCAGCAGCCGGACAGGGGGTTTAAGGAGCTCCTACAATGAGCAGTTCTTC

V gene: TRBV7-3
J gene: TRBJ2-7
clone size: NA
D gene: TRBD1
CDR3 protein: CASSQTGGLSYEQYF
CDR3 DNA: TGTGCCAGCAGTCAGACAGGGGGCCTCTCCTACGAGCAGTACTTC

V gene: TRBV27
J gene: TRBJ2-1
clone size: once
D gene: TRBD2
CDR3 protein: CASNKGLAVYNEQFF
CDR3 DNA: TGTGCCAGCAATAAGGGACTAGCGGTCTACAATGAGCAGTTCTTC

V gene: TRBV28
J gene: TRBJ1-1
clone size: NA
D gene: NA
CDR3 protein: CASSFRRVSPEAFF
CDR3 DNA: TGTGCCAGCAGTTTTCGCAGGGTATCACCTGAAGCTTTCTTT

V gene: TRBV6-5
J gene: TRBJ1-1
clone size: NA
D gene: NA
CDR3 protein: CASASGRDVRIAFF
CDR3 DNA: TGTGCCAGCGCCTCGGGGAGGGACGTAAGAATAGCTTTCTTT

V gene: TRBV6-5
J gene: TRBJ2-7
clone size: NA
D gene: TRBD1
CDR3 protein: CASSTYRGPYEQYF
CDR3 DNA: TGTGCCAGCAGTACCTACAGGGGCCCCTACGAGCAGTACTTC

V gene: TRBV30
J gene: TRBJ1-2
clone size: NA
D gene: NA
CDR3 protein: CAWRHVYGYTF
CDR3 DNA: TGTGCCTGGAGACACGTCTATGGCTACACCTTC

V gene: TRBV9
J gene: TRBJ2-2
clone size: NA
D gene: TRBD2
CDR3 protein: CASSITSAANTGELFF
CDR3 DNA: TGTGCCAGCAGTATAACTAGCGCCGCGAACACCGGGGAGCTGTTTTTT

V gene: TRBV24-1
J gene: TRBJ1-2
clone size: once
D gene: TRBD1
CDR3 protein: CATSDGGTGNYGYTF
CDR3 DNA: TGTGCCACCAGTGATGGGGGGACAGGGAACTATGGCTACACCTTC

V gene: TRBV18
J gene: TRBJ2-7
clone size: NA
D gene: NA
CDR3 protein: CASSPNSLYEQYF
CDR3 DNA: TGTGCCAGCTCACCAAACAGTCTCTACGAGCAGTACTTC

V gene: TRBV7-8
J gene: TRBJ2-5
clone size: few
D gene: NA
CDR3 protein: CASSLKYDRQETQYF
CDR3 DNA: TGTGCCAGCAGCTTAAAGTATGACAGACAAGAGACCCAGTACTTC

V gene: TRBV5-1
J gene: TRBJ2-6
clone size: NA
D gene: NA
CDR3 protein: CASSLGPQGAGANVLTF
CDR3 DNA: TGCGCCAGCAGCTTGGGTCCCCAGGGCGCTGGGGCCAACGTCCTGACTTTC

V gene: TRBV12-3/TRBV12-4
J gene: TRBJ1-5
clone size: NA
D gene: NA
CDR3 protein: CASSLGVEQPQHF
CDR3 DNA: TGTGCCAGCAGTTTAGGAGTTGAGCAGCCCCAGCATTTT

V gene: TRBV3-1/TRBV3-2
J gene: TRBJ1-6
clone size: NA
D gene: TRBD1
CDR3 protein: CASSPPGQGSSPLHF
CDR3 DNA: TGTGCCAGCAGCCCTCCTGGACAGGGAAGTTCACCCCTCCACTTT

V gene: TRBV12-3/TRBV12-4
J gene: TRBJ2-1
clone size: NA
D gene: TRBD2
CDR3 protein: CASSLAGVVEQFF
CDR3 DNA: TGTGCCAGCAGTTTGGCGGGAGTCGTCGAACAGTTCTTC

V gene: TRBV29-1
J gene: TRBJ2-1
clone size: NA
D gene: NA
CDR3 protein: CSVEGGLYNEQFF
CDR3 DNA: TGCAGCGTTGAAGGAGGGTTGTACAATGAGCAGTTCTTC

V gene: TRBV27
J gene: TRBJ2-7
clone size: NA
D gene: TRBD2
CDR3 protein: CASGDYMSYEQYF
CDR3 DNA: TGTGCCAGCGGGGACTACATGTCCTACGAGCAGTACTTC

V gene: TRBV28
J gene: TRBJ1-5
clone size: NA
D gene: NA
CDR3 protein: CASSSQQGWKPQHF
CDR3 DNA: TGTGCCAGCAGTTCTCAACAGGGCTGGAAGCCCCAGCATTTT

V gene: TRBV11-3
J gene: TRBJ2-5
clone size: NA
D gene: NA
CDR3 protein: CASSLEAGETQYF
CDR3 DNA: TGTGCCAGCAGCTTAGAAGCCGGGGAGACCCAGTACTTC

V gene: TRBV4-3
J gene: TRBJ2-1
clone size: once
D gene: NA
CDR3 protein: CASSQDLREQFF
CDR3 DNA: TGCGCCAGCAGCCAAGATCTTCGGGAACAGTTCTTC

V gene: TRBV18
J gene: TRBJ2-7
clone size: NA
D gene: NA
CDR3 protein: CASSTDSSYEQYF
CDR3 DNA: TGTGCCAGCTCTACCGACAGCTCCTACGAGCAGTACTTC

V gene: TRBV7-2
J gene: TRBJ2-3
clone size: NA
D gene: NA
CDR3 protein: CASSSTAGFSDTQYF
CDR3 DNA: TGTGCCAGCAGCTCCACTGCAGGATTTTCAGATACGCAGTATTTT

V gene: TRBV11-2
J gene: TRBJ1-1
clone size: NA
D gene: NA
CDR3 protein: CASSLSNFANTEAFF
CDR3 DNA: TGTGCCAGCAGCTTATCTAACTTCGCGAACACTGAAGCTTTCTTT

V gene: TRBV6-4
J gene: TRBJ2-1
clone size: NA
D gene: TRBD1
CDR3 protein: CASSPDRAYNEQFF
CDR3 DNA: TGTGCCAGCAGCCCAGACAGGGCCTACAATGAGCAGTTCTTC

V gene: TRBV19
J gene: TRBJ2-7
clone size: NA
D gene: TRBD2
CDR3 protein: CASSTSGTSVYEQYF
CDR3 DNA: TGTGCCAGTAGTACGTCCGGGACTAGCGTGTACGAGCAGTACTTC

V gene: TRBV11-2
J gene: TRBJ2-5
clone size: NA
D gene: NA
CDR3 protein: CASSLRTAFQETQYF
CDR3 DNA: TGTGCCAGCAGCTTAAGGACAGCCTTCCAAGAGACCCAGTACTTC

V gene: TRBV19
J gene: TRBJ1-2
clone size: NA
D gene: TRBD1
CDR3 protein: CASSKLSGTGGYGYTF
CDR3 DNA: TGTGCCAGTAGTAAATTATCCGGGACAGGGGGATATGGCTACACCTTC

V gene: TRBV30
J gene: TRBJ1-2
clone size: NA
D gene: NA
CDR3 protein: CAWSDPGSYGYTF
CDR3 DNA: TGTGCCTGGAGTGATCCAGGCAGCTATGGCTACACCTTC

V gene: TRBV29-1
J gene: TRBJ1-1
clone size: NA
D gene: NA
CDR3 protein: CSVEDHRESIRAFF
CDR3 DNA: TGCAGCGTTGAAGACCACAGGGAGTCAATCCGAGCTTTCTTT